A single sample is the source of the 13 T cell receptor beta chains below, sequenced in a study of blood T cell repertoires in COVID-19 (dated by TCRdb to 2018 to 2021). The protocol used for the library was the immunoSEQ multiplex PCR assay. TCRdb re-hosts the immuneACCESS table, in-frame sequences only. Its copies lack some clones; in the studies checked, an unresolved V gene accounts for under half of them, and the cause for the rest is not known. This sample is represented by 150,000 to 200,000 clones; 60% to 85% of them were singletons. Jointly, the top ten make up around 7.9% of the sample. The sample was peripheral blood. The source of these receptors is a woman aged 45-60 years with active or convalescent COVID-19.

This clone was recorded a few times. CDR3 sequence reads: CASSPRDRGPGETQYF. The CDR3 DNA is TGTGCCAGCAGCCCGAGGGACAGGGGGCCTGGGGAGACCCAGTACTTC. The J gene is TRBJ2-5, the V gene TRBV9; 12 bases match TRBD1. The CDR3 consists of 16 residues. V shed 4 bases and J 5 bases; nucleotides not matched to a gene: 9. From germline, CDR1 is SGDLS and CDR2 YYNGEE.

The chain has TRBV4-3 and TRBJ2-1; TRBD2 agrees at 12 bases. Germline V gives CDR1 LGHNA, CDR2 YSLEER. The CDR3 loop spans 16 amino acids. The J segment lost 7 bases and the V segment lost 0 bases, leaving 4 bases of the junction unmatched. Here the CDR3 DNA reads TGCGCCAGCAGCCAAGAGGGACTAGCGGGCCTAAATGAGCAGTTCTTC. Amino acids: CASSQEGLAGLNEQFF.

The chain employs TRBV4-1 and TRBJ1-4; the match to TRBD1 covers 8 bases. J was trimmed by 6 bases and V by 0 bases; bases with no gene match: 15. Germline V CDR1 and CDR2: MGHRA, YSYEKL. This CDR3 is built from 19 residues. CDR3 residues: CASSQEPPNLQGGDEKLFF. The CDR3 bases are TGCGCCAGCAGCCAAGAACCCCCAAATTTACAGGGGGGTGATGAAAAACTGTTTTTT.

V and J are TRBV2 and TRBJ2-7, with a weak D call TRBD1 (5 bases). The CDR3 consists of 12 residues. With 7 bases removed from V and 3 bases from J, the gap between germline ends came to 10 bases. Germline lookup yields CDR1 SNHLY and CDR2 FYNNEI. The CDR3 sequence: CASTQDRYEQYF. CDR3 DNA: TGTGCCAGCACACAGGACCGCTACGAGCAGTACTTC.

The chain employs TRBV4-3 and TRBJ1-1, with no clear D. Deletions cut 4 bases from V and 5 bases from J, with 20 bases between. This CDR3 region has 16 residues. Per germline, CDR1 LGHNA and CDR2 YSLEER. CDR3 in DNA: TGCGCCAGCAGCCCGGTGTTGAGTCCTTACCGGACTGAAGCTTTCTTT. Translating it yields CASSPVLSPYRTEAFF.

CDR3 sequence: CASSGQLNYGYTF. The CDR3 DNA sequence: TGCGCCAGCTCGGGACAGTTAAACTATGGCTACACCTTC. V is TRBV5-1 and J is TRBJ1-2; 7 positions agree with TRBD1. With 7 bases clipped from V and 2 bases from J, the junction kept 5 bases outside the gene matches. CDR3 length: 13 residues. Germline V gives CDR1 SGHRS, CDR2 YFSETQ.

J is TRBJ2-3 and V is TRBV24-1; 7 bases map to TRBD2. Looked up from germline, CDR1 is KGHDR and CDR2 is SFDVKD. The CDR3 length is 15 residues. Germline trimming cut 6 bases from V and 4 bases from J; bases unmatched to any gene: 9. Here the CDR3 reads CATSNGREPADTQYF. CDR3 bases: TGTGCCACCAGTAACGGGCGGGAGCCCGCAGATACGCAGTATTTT.

Only one count was recorded for this clone. The CDR3 is CASSQPGQGADEQYF. The CDR3, as DNA: TGTGCCAGCAGCCAACCGGGACAGGGGGCCGACGAGCAGTACTTC. V is TRBV4-2 and J is TRBJ2-7, with 12 bases fitting TRBD1. The CDR3 length is 15 residues. Germline V lookup: CDR1 LGHNA, CDR2 YNFKEQ. The V segment lost 2 bases and the J segment 5 bases; nucleotides outside the gene matches: 4.

The rearrangement uses TRBV18 and TRBJ1-3, with D hard to call. The germline V gene encodes CDR1 KGHSH and CDR2 LQKENI. Trimming shortened V by 2 bases and J by 3 bases, and 5 bases separated the two germline ends. The CDR3 is made up of 13 amino acids. CDR3 protein: CASSPGSGNTIYF. As DNA, the CDR3 is TGTGCCAGCTCACCAGGGAGTGGAAACACCATATATTTT. Together with reference TRBV18 and TRBJ1-3, the CDR3 gives the full variable domain: NAGVMQNPRHLVRRRGQEARLRCSPMKGHSHVYWYRQLPEEGLKFMVYLQKENIIDESGMPKERFSAEFPKEGPSILRIQQVVRGDSAAYFCASSPGSGNTIYFGEGSWLTVV.

This chain joins TRBV29-1 and TRBJ2-7; TRBD1 agrees at 10 bases. V lost 7 bases and J lost 4; bases outside the gene matches: 4. Germline CDR1 SQVTM, CDR2 ANQGSEA. This CDR3 is 12 amino acids long. The CDR3 DNA sequence: TGCAGCGGGGGACAGGGGTTATACGAGCAGTACTTC. As protein: CSGGQGLYEQYF.

This clone turned up a few times. In DNA form, the CDR3 reads TGTGCCAGCAGTTTAGATGCTGGCGATACGCAGTATTTT. The encoded protein is CASSLDAGDTQYF. The gene calls are TRBV12-3 or TRBV12-4 and TRBJ2-3; D gene unclear. Trimming took off 1 base at V and 6 bases at J, with 8 bases between the two ends. This CDR3 comprises 13 residues.

This clone has a handful of counts. The chain links TRBV29-1 to TRBJ2-7; the D is unclear. The CDR3 consists of 13 residues. Per the germline V gene, CDR1 is SQVTM and CDR2 is ANQGSEA. V was clipped by 6 bases and J by 5 bases, with 17 bases between them. The CDR3 sequence: CSVRGRSWDEQYF. The CDR3 DNA reads as TGCAGCGTCCGAGGAAGGTCTTGGGACGAGCAGTACTTC.

The V gene is TRBV30, the J gene TRBJ2-1, with 11 bases that match TRBD1. The V gene's germline CDR1 is GTSNPN and CDR2 SVGIG (reference sequence). Losses at the gene ends were 0 bases for V and 5 bases for J; bases not matched to a gene: 18. The CDR3 is made up of 20 amino acids. The CDR3 protein is CAWSVVLVYGTGGVDNEQFF. The DNA for the CDR3 is TGTGCCTGGAGTGTAGTTCTGGTCTACGGGACAGGGGGAGTTGACAATGAGCAGTTCTTC.